The T cell receptor beta chain described here comes from a study of OX40 agonist ivuxolimab in advanced cancers. Study information: Ivuxolimab is a fully human IgG2 antibody that activates OX40 (CD134).

CDR1 MNHEY and CDR2 SMNVEV come from the germline V gene (reference sequence). Trimming took 6 bases from V and 4 from J, leaving 15 bases between them. The CDR3 extends over 14 amino acids. Here immunoSEQ multiplex PCR was the method, and the copy in TCRdb shows in-frame clones only, minus some. The sample comprises more than 35,000 clones, 70% to 90% of which are singletons, and about 12% rests with the top ten. This rearrangement joins TRBV27 to TRBJ1-2; D is possibly TRBD1 (6 bases). This receptor was taken from an adult with an advanced solid tumor such as melanoma, head and neck, liver or kidney cancer. The material was CD4+ or CD8+ T cells sorted from blood, obtained in a trial of the OX40 agonist ivuxolimab. In DNA form, the CDR3 reads TGTGCCAGCAGAGCAGGGGTTCCGCTCTATGGCTACACCTTC. This gives the protein CASRAGVPLYGYTF.